This TCR beta chain came from a study of a mutant IDH1 vaccine in newly diagnosed glioma. Across the whole study: Beginning 4-6 weeks after radiotherapy alone, or with temozolomide cycles, vaccination took place. Treated patients, 62.5% male and approximately 38% female, averaged about 40 years of age. Study-wide results and caveats: Pseudoprogression apparently tracked independently of changes in top peripheral T cell clonotypes.

The time point is: week 5, during vaccination. One vaccine dose held 300 ug of mutant IDH1 20-mer peptide and came with topical imiquimod. The study enrolled donors with new WHO grade 3 or 4 IDH1-mutant, ATRX-lost astrocytomas. This clone was counted a single time. Its antigen is not identified. The CDR3 length is 15 residues. V was clipped by 7 bases and J by 8 bases; unmatched bases: 13. Germline assignment: CDR1 MNHEY and CDR2 SVGAGI. This table comes from immunoSEQ multiplex PCR, and its TCRdb copy is limited to in-frame clones, with some not included. In the table there are some 60,000 clones, 85% to 90% of which are singletons.

This clonotype originated in a woman in her thirties or forties with glioma. V usage is TRBV6-5 and J usage is TRBJ1-4; the match to TRBD1 covers 7 bases. The sample was PBMCs, taken from a glioma patient whose treatment included an IDH1 peptide vaccine. The CDR3 nucleotides are TGTGCCAGCACCACCGGACAGGCGAAGGGGGAAAAACTGTTTTTT. Its translation: CASTTGQAKGEKLFF.